Listed below are T cell receptor beta chains from one sample, sequenced in a study of cytomegalovirus exposure and HLA in healthy donors. Profiled with immunoSEQ multiplex PCR; TCRdb holds only in-frame clones, not every one. The repertoire includes around 130,000 clones, less than 80% of them detected once, and approximately 7% sits in the top ten. The specimen sequenced was PBMCs. The receptors were gathered from a man in his forties in good health and CMV-seropositive. Both conserved end residues are part of each CDR3. D genes are given only for firm matches. Clone size is shown for a subset of rows, as once, few, many or a class of expanded clone.

abundance,d_gene,v_gene,j_gene,CDR3aa,CDR3nt
.,.,TRBV5-1,TRBJ2-7,CASSFRDAFYEQYF,TGCGCCAGCAGCTTCAGGGATGCTTTCTACGAGCAGTACTTC
.,TRBD2,TRBV7-9,TRBJ2-7,CASSPTSGTDEQYF,TGTGCCAGCAGCCCAACTAGCGGGACGGACGAGCAGTACTTC
few,TRBD1,TRBV2,TRBJ2-7,CASSEGERGRVEQYF,TGTGCCAGCAGTGAAGGCGAGAGGGGGCGGGTCGAGCAGTACTTC
.,TRBD2,TRBV13,TRBJ2-5,CASSSRGSGETQYF,TGTGCCAGCAGCTCCCGCGGGAGCGGTGAGACCCAGTACTTC
.,TRBD1,TRBV4-1,TRBJ2-1,CASNRFDRDNEQFF,TGCGCCAGCAACCGCTTCGACAGGGACAATGAGCAGTTCTTC
once,TRBD1,TRBV2,TRBJ1-4,CASRGRQGYEKLFF,TGTGCCAGCAGGGGGAGACAGGGTTATGAAAAACTGTTTTTT
few,TRBD1,TRBV28,TRBJ1-5,CASSTGTGSQPQHF,TGTGCCAGCAGTACCGGGACAGGGTCACAGCCCCAGCATTTT
few,.,TRBV28,TRBJ2-1,CASSLVVGAYNEQFF,TGTGCCAGCAGTTTAGTCGTCGGTGCCTACAATGAGCAGTTCTTC
.,TRBD2,TRBV7-6,TRBJ2-1,CASSLISGRRDNEQFF,TGTGCCAGCAGCCTAATTAGCGGGAGAAGAGACAATGAGCAGTTCTTC
once,TRBD2,TRBV11-2,TRBJ2-3,CASSLGAERGGTDTQYF,TGTGCCAGCAGCTTAGGAGCCGAACGGGGGGGCACAGATACGCAGTATTTT
few,.,TRBV7-8,TRBJ2-5,CASSPPGRAGEETQYF,TGTGCCAGCAGCCCCCCCGGCAGAGCGGGTGAGGAGACCCAGTACTTC
.,.,TRBV27,TRBJ1-5,CASSLRGNQPQHF,TGTGCCAGCAGTTTAAGGGGAAATCAGCCCCAGCATTTT
.,.,TRBV6-4,TRBJ2-3,CASSDYGTGGDTQYF,TGTGCCAGCAGTGACTACGGGACTGGGGGGGATACGCAGTATTTT
.,TRBD1,TRBV7-2,TRBJ2-7,CASSYRDRIYEQYF,TGTGCCAGCAGCTACCGGGACAGAATCTACGAGCAGTACTTC
.,.,TRBV5-6,TRBJ1-2,CASNTGGLANYGYTF,TGTGCCAGCAACACTGGGGGGTTAGCTAACTATGGCTACACCTTC
few,TRBD2,TRBV4-2,TRBJ2-2,CASSLDPAGSTGELFF,TGTGCCAGCAGCCTAGATCCAGCGGGAAGCACCGGGGAGCTGTTTTTT
few,.,TRBV2,TRBJ1-5,CASSDSRDGAGYQPQHF,TGTGCCAGCAGTGACAGTCGGGACGGCGCGGGGTATCAGCCCCAGCATTTT
.,TRBD1,TRBV19,TRBJ2-1,CASSYRGNEQFF,TGTGCCAGTAGTTACAGGGGTAATGAGCAGTTCTTC
.,.,TRBV11-3,TRBJ2-3,CASSLSGTDTQYF,TGTGCCAGCAGCTTATCGGGGACAGATACGCAGTATTTT
.,.,TRBV6-4,TRBJ2-2,CASSDSTRVLIAGELFF,TGTGCCAGCAGTGACTCGACCAGGGTCTTGATTGCCGGGGAGCTGTTTTTT
.,.,TRBV10-1,TRBJ2-7,CAAQPGGSYEQYF,TGCGCCGCTCAACCAGGGGGGTCCTACGAGCAGTACTTC
.,TRBD1,TRBV18,TRBJ1-2,CASSPRLPGQGGYTF,TGTGCCAGCTCACCACGTTTACCAGGACAGGGTGGCTACACCTTC
.,TRBD1,TRBV15,TRBJ1-4,CATSRAGGVNEKLFF,TGTGCCACCAGCAGAGCAGGGGGAGTAAATGAAAAACTGTTTTTT
.,.,TRBV18,TRBJ2-7,CASSPLASGSYEQYF,TGTGCCAGCTCACCACTCGCTAGTGGATCCTACGAGCAGTACTTC
few,.,TRBV30,TRBJ2-7,CAWSKWAQNQYEQYF,TGTGCCTGGAGTAAGTGGGCCCAAAACCAGTACGAGCAGTACTTC
.,.,TRBV30,TRBJ1-3,CAWSPTGRGLSGNTIYF,TGTGCCTGGAGTCCGACAGGCAGGGGCCTCTCTGGAAACACCATATATTTT
.,TRBD1,TRBV29-1,TRBJ1-5,CSVVTGVGQPQHF,TGCAGCGTCGTAACAGGGGTCGGCCAGCCCCAGCATTTT
.,.,TRBV6-5,TRBJ1-5,CASSRQVNNQPQHF,TGTGCCAGCAGCCGACAGGTGAACAATCAGCCCCAGCATTTT
.,TRBD1,TRBV7-9,TRBJ1-5,CASSTGAYQPQHF,TGTGCCAGCAGCACAGGGGCCTATCAGCCCCAGCATTTT
.,TRBD1,TRBV7-9,TRBJ2-7,CASLGTGSYEQYF,TGTGCCAGTCTCGGGACAGGGTCCTACGAGCAGTACTTC
.,.,TRBV27,TRBJ2-2,CASSYRTGARGAGELFF,TGTGCCAGCAGTTATCGGACAGGCGCTAGGGGGGCCGGGGAGCTGTTTTTT
few,.,TRBV15,TRBJ1-2,CATSRDLTAYGYTF,TGTGCCACCAGCAGAGATCTAACAGCCTATGGCTACACCTTC
.,TRBD1,TRBV28,TRBJ2-7,CASSSTGQESYEQYF,TGTGCCAGCAGTTCCACCGGACAGGAGTCCTACGAGCAGTACTTC
few,TRBD1,TRBV18,TRBJ1-1,CASLRGPDTEAFF,TGTGCCAGCTTAAGGGGGCCGGACACTGAAGCTTTCTTT
once,.,TRBV4-1,TRBJ1-6,CASSQDIRPLHF,TGCGCCAGCAGCCAAGATATTCGGCCCCTCCACTTT
.,TRBD2,TRBV11-1,TRBJ2-1,CASSFGRGGVYNEQFF,TGTGCCAGCAGCTTCGGGCGGGGGGGCGTTTACAATGAGCAGTTCTTC
.,TRBD1,TRBV18,TRBJ2-7,CASSPTGQGTYEQYF,TGTGCCAGCTCACCGACGGGACAGGGTACCTACGAGCAGTACTTC
.,.,TRBV27,TRBJ1-2,CASSFTPNPLDGYTF,TGTGCCAGCAGTTTTACGCCTAACCCTTTGGATGGCTACACCTTC
few,TRBD2,TRBV27,TRBJ2-4,CASAGGGQDKNIQYF,TGTGCCAGCGCTGGGGGAGGGCAGGACAAAAACATTCAGTACTTC
.,.,TRBV6-1,TRBJ1-2,CASSPGENANYGYTF,TGTGCCAGCAGTCCAGGGGAGAATGCTAACTATGGCTACACCTTC
.,TRBD1,TRBV30,TRBJ1-2,CAWSPGQGPANYGYTF,TGTGCCTGGAGTCCGGGACAGGGGCCAGCTAACTATGGCTACACCTTC
.,.,TRBV12-1,TRBJ1-5,CASSSWPERYNQPQHF,TGTGCCAGCAGCTCCTGGCCGGAGAGGTACAATCAGCCCCAGCATTTT
.,.,TRBV28,TRBJ1-1,CASSLNGRNTEAFF,TGTGCCAGCAGTTTAAATGGGCGGAACACTGAAGCTTTCTTT
.,.,TRBV28,TRBJ1-5,CASVPSPPGGGPQHF,TGTGCCAGCGTTCCCTCCCCCCCGGGGGGTGGGCCCCAGCATTTT
.,TRBD1,TRBV5-1,TRBJ2-2,CASSVDRVAGELFF,TGCGCCAGCAGCGTTGACAGGGTCGCCGGGGAGCTGTTTTTT
.,TRBD1,TRBV10-2,TRBJ1-4,CASGGQGMTEKLFF,TGCGCCAGCGGAGGACAGGGAATGACCGAAAAACTGTTTTTT
.,.,TRBV7-9,TRBJ1-1,CASSLAGFYRENTEAFF,TGTGCCAGCAGCTTAGCGGGTTTTTACAGGGAAAACACTGAAGCTTTCTTT
.,.,TRBV19,TRBJ2-1,CASSMGRGAYNEQFF,TGTGCCAGTAGTATGGGCAGGGGGGCCTACAATGAGCAGTTCTTC
once,.,TRBV5-4,TRBJ1-2,CASSTQQAIYGYTF,TGTGCCAGCAGCACACAACAAGCGATCTATGGCTACACCTTC
.,.,TRBV4-1,TRBJ1-2,CASSQDDSETGYTF,TGCGCCAGCAGCCAAGATGACAGCGAAACTGGCTACACCTTC
.,.,TRBV15,TRBJ1-2,CATSREQTAYGYTF,TGTGCCACCAGCAGAGAGCAGACAGCGTATGGCTACACCTTC
.,TRBD1,TRBV5-6,TRBJ1-2,CASSLDREYYYGYTF,TGTGCCAGCAGCTTAGACAGGGAGTACTACTATGGCTACACCTTC
once,.,TRBV5-1,TRBJ1-6,CASSSGPNSYNSPLHF,TGCGCCAGCAGCTCTGGGCCCAACTCCTATAATTCACCCCTCCACTTT
.,.,TRBV5-1,TRBJ2-7,CASSLGPGLGSYEQYF,TGCGCCAGCAGCTTGGGCCCGGGACTGGGCTCCTACGAGCAGTACTTC
.,TRBD2,TRBV6-5,TRBJ2-7,CASSYRTSGAYEQYF,TGTGCCAGCAGTTACCGGACTAGCGGAGCCTACGAGCAGTACTTC
.,TRBD1,TRBV5-4,TRBJ1-3,CASSVGQGITGNTIYF,TGTGCCAGCAGCGTGGGACAGGGGATTACTGGAAACACCATATATTTT
few,.,TRBV7-6,TRBJ2-2,CASSLRGTGELFF,TGTGCCAGCAGCCTCAGGGGCACCGGGGAGCTGTTTTTT